Below, 29 T cell receptor beta chains from the same sample are listed, as sequenced in a study of blood T cells in healthy people across ages (dated by TCRdb to between 2015 and 2017). Libraries were made using 5' RACE. Sequenced on an Illumina HiSeq 2500. A second 7 to 11 cycle PCR used a sample-barcoded 5' primer and a J-beta primer mix. The public reads were reprocessed in TCRdb via fastp at Q25 and MiXCR, keeping in-frame beta chains. Each entry is one CDR3 protein sequence, shown with its most common DNA and genes. The sample table shows more than 650,000 distinct CDR3 sequences, and about 55% are seen once. 40% to 50% of the sample belongs to the ten largest clones. Sequences were obtained from blood. These receptors were obtained from an elderly man in good health.

This chain joins TRBV20-1 and TRBJ2-1, with D tentatively TRBD1 (6 bases). Trimming stripped 3 bases from V and 9 bases from J, with 18 bases between. This CDR3 has 14 amino acids. Germline V CDR1 and CDR2: DFQATT, SNEGSKA (reference sequence). The CDR3 loop is CSASQGFIGIEQFF. In nucleotides, the CDR3 is TGCAGTGCTAGTCAGGGGTTTATTGGCATTGAGCAGTTCTTC.

A single count supports this clonotype. V usage is TRBV27 and J usage is TRBJ2-1; D is ambiguous. Germline V gene sequence: CDR1 MNHEY, CDR2 SMNVEV (reference sequence). V was pared by 0 bases and J by 2 bases, with 11 bases between. The CDR3 consists of 16 residues. The CDR3 DNA reads as TGTGCCAGCAGTTTATCGACTCCCCCTACCTACAATGAGCAGTTCTTC. Amino acid sequence: CASSLSTPPTYNEQFF.

J is TRBJ2-7 and V is TRBV20-1; the D gene could be TRBD1 or TRBD2 (5 bases each). With 2 bases removed from V and 1 base from J, the gap between germline ends came to 12 bases. Germline V gene data show CDR1 as DFQATT and CDR2 as SNEGSKA (reference sequence). This CDR3 is built from 14 residues. The CDR3 reads CSARLGEGSYEQYF. CDR3 coding DNA: TGCAGTGCTAGATTGGGGGAAGGATCCTACGAGCAGTACTTC.

This chain connects TRBV2 to TRBJ2-4; a possible D gene is TRBD2 (6 bases). Germline-derived CDR1 and CDR2 are SNHLY and FYNNEI. The CDR3 is 15 residues long. V lost 6 bases and J lost 13, with 25 bases in between. This CDR3 reads CASSLRQLRTGEQYF. In DNA, the CDR3 is TGTGCCAGCAGCCTTAGACAGCTCCGTACGGGGGAGCAGTACTTC.

The table lists this clonotype with a count of one. V gene TRBV10-3 combines with J gene TRBJ2-3, with D perhaps matching TRBD1 (5 bases). The V and J ends lost 6 bases and 3 bases respectively, with 10 bases between them. CDR3 length equals 13 residues. Germline V CDR1 and CDR2: ENHRY, SYGVKD. The CDR3 is CAISQTGTDTQYF. CDR3 coding DNA: TGTGCCATCAGCCAAACAGGTACAGATACGCAGTATTTT.

The chain combines TRBV6-1 with TRBJ1-6, with D possibly TRBD1 on 6 matching bases. The CDR3 is 16 residues long. Germline V gives CDR1 MNHNS, CDR2 SASEGT. V lost 1 base, J lost 8 bases, and 15 bases lay in between. The CDR3 here is CASSEGGWGADSPLHF. In DNA form, the CDR3 reads TGTGCCAGCAGTGAAGGCGGTTGGGGGGCCGATTCACCCCTCCACTTT.

The rearrangement joins TRBV4-2 to TRBJ2-5, with D perhaps assigned TRBD1 or TRBD2 (5 bases each). This CDR3 is built from 14 residues. Germline-derived CDR1 and CDR2 are LGHNA and YNFKEQ. The V gene lost 2 bases and the J gene lost 7 bases, with 14 bases spanning the gap. This CDR3 is CASSQTRDVGTQYF. The CDR3 coding sequence is TGTGCCAGCAGCCAAACCCGGGACGTCGGGACCCAGTACTTC.

V usage is TRBV5-1 and J usage is TRBJ2-6; TRBD2 might be the D (5 bases). This CDR3 comprises 15 residues. V gave up 4 bases and J gave up 0 bases, with 8 bases separating them. In germline, CDR1 is SGHRS, CDR2 YFSETQ. The CDR3 spells CASSPGNSGANVLTF. The CDR3 nucleotides are TGCGCCAGCAGCCCGGGAAACTCTGGGGCCAACGTCCTGACTTTC.

The chain uses TRBV10-3 and TRBJ2-1; TRBD2 matches 9 bases. CDR3 length: 16 amino acids. Germline trimming cut 3 bases from V and 4 bases from J; bases unmatched to any gene: 7. CDR1 is ENHRY and CDR2 is SYGVKD in the germline V gene. The CDR3 bases are TGTGCCATCAGTGACCCTTTGCGGGAGGGATACAATGAGCAGTTCTTC. This gives the protein CAISDPLREGYNEQFF.

This rearrangement joins TRBV5-1 to TRBJ2-1; the match to TRBD2 covers 9 bases. The CDR3 contains 13 residues. The V gene's germline CDR1 is SGHRS and CDR2 YFSETQ. The V gene end was trimmed by 4 bases and the J gene end by 15 bases; junction bases not matched to a gene: 11. The CDR3 nucleotides are TGCGCCAGCAGCGACCTTAGCGGGAGAGTTCGGTTCTTC. Translating it yields CASSDLSGRVRFF.

Comment on this clonotype: It may be a read error: a sequence one base away is much more abundant. This chain links TRBV7-9 with TRBJ2-5; D not resolved. Germline-derived CDR1 and CDR2 are SEHNR and FQNEAQ (reference sequence). The CDR3 runs 12 residues. V dropped 5 bases and J dropped 11 bases, with 15 bases sitting between them. The CDR3 nucleotides read TGTGCCAGCAGCCCCTCGTACAATGAGCAGTACTTC. It encodes CASSPSYNEQYF. Based on the CDR3 plus reference TRBV7-9 and TRBJ2-5, the full variable domain is DTGVSQNPRHKITKRGQNVTFRCDPISEHNRLYWYRQTLGQGPEFLTYFQNEAQLEKSRLLSDRFSAERPKGSFSTLEIQRTEQGDSAMYLCASSPSYNEQYFGPGTRLLVL.

The V and J genes are TRBV7-2 and TRBJ2-1, with D possibly TRBD2 on 6 matching bases. The CDR3 runs to 16 residues. Looked up from germline, CDR1 is SGHTA and CDR2 is FQGNSA. V lost 5 bases to trimming and J lost 2 bases, with 16 bases between them. The CDR3 DNA is TGTGCCAGCAGCCCCGCCGGCGGGACCGCCTACAATGAGCAGTTCTTC. Amino acids: CASSPAGGTAYNEQFF. The variable domain in full, completed from reference TRBV7-2 and TRBJ2-1, reads GAGVSQSPSNKVTEKGKDVELRCDPISGHTALYWYRQSLGQGLEFLIYFQGNSAPDKSGLPSDRFSAERTGGSVSTLTIQRTQQEDSAVYLCASSPAGGTAYNEQFFGPGTRLTVL.

This chain connects TRBV29-1 to TRBJ2-4, with TRBD2 matching over 7 bases. J gave up 6 bases and V 7 bases, and 9 bases lay outside the gene matches. The CDR3 is 13 amino acids. From germline, CDR1 is SQVTM and CDR2 ANQGSEA. CDR3 loop: CSAGGGAGNIQYF. The DNA for the CDR3 is TGCAGCGCCGGGGGAGGGGCGGGAAACATTCAGTACTTC.

The genes are TRBV7-2 and TRBJ2-1; unclear D gene. V was trimmed by 5 bases and J by 0 bases, leaving 11 bases between them. This CDR3 spans 15 amino acids. The V gene's germline CDR1 is SGHTA and CDR2 FQGNSA. CDR3 in DNA: TGTGCCAGCAGCCCGTATACGAGCTCCTACAATGAGCAGTTCTTC. Protein: CASSPYTSSYNEQFF.

This clonotype was seen only a few times. The J gene is TRBJ2-7, the V gene TRBV5-1; maybe TRBD2 (6 bases). CDR3 size: 14 residues. Germline CDR1 is SGHRS and CDR2 is YFSETQ. Trimming left V 3 bases short and J 6 bases short, with 16 bases between. The CDR3 DNA reads TGCGCCAGCAGCTCCCTGGGGGGAGAGGGCGAGCAGTACTTC. It codes for CASSSLGGEGEQYF.

A note on this clonotype: A read error may produce the germline difference seen at one junction end. The chain combines TRBV10-3 with TRBJ2-5, with 7 bases aligning to TRBD1. The V gene's germline CDR1 is ENHRY and CDR2 SYGVKD. This CDR3 region has 14 residues. The CDR3 nucleotides are TGTACCATCAGTGAGGCTGGGACAGAAGAGACCCAGTACTTC. Translation gives CTISEAGTEETQYF.

The gene calls are TRBV24-1 and TRBJ2-3, with a possible D match to TRBD1 (6 bases). CDR1 and CDR2 from the germline V gene are KGHDR and SFDVKD. V lost 4 bases to trimming and J lost 2 bases, with 12 bases between them. The CDR3 runs 15 residues. CDR3 sequence: CATSDPDRPTDTQYF. CDR3 DNA sequence: TGTGCCACCAGTGACCCCGACAGGCCCACAGATACGCAGTATTTT.

This clonotype turned up a few times. V usage is TRBV6-5 and J usage is TRBJ2-1; D is ambiguous. Germline CDR1 and CDR2: MNHEY and SVGAGI. Trimming stripped 6 bases from V and 2 bases from J, with 14 bases between. The CDR3 extends over 15 amino acids. The CDR3 DNA follows: TGTGCCAGCAGCGAACGCAGAAATCCCTACAATGAGCAGTTCTTC. This encodes CASSERRNPYNEQFF.

This clonotype was seen once. The chain employs TRBV9 and TRBJ1-6; TRBD1 might be the D (5 bases). V shed 4 bases and J shed 6 bases, with 17 bases lying between them. This CDR3 is 16 amino acids long. Germline V gene sequence: CDR1 SGDLS, CDR2 YYNGEE. In DNA, the CDR3 is TGTGCCAGCAGCTTAGAAGCGACAGCGAGTAATTCACCCCTCCACTTT. It is translated as CASSLEATASNSPLHF.

The chain uses TRBV3-1 and TRBJ2-5; 8 nucleotides match TRBD2. The CDR3 totals 17 residues. The V gene's germline CDR1 is LGHDT and CDR2 YNNKEL (reference sequence). V lost 0 bases to trimming and J lost 3 bases; unmatched junction nucleotides: 9. CDR3 sequence: CASSQDILAGPKETQYF. The CDR3 nucleotides are TGTGCCAGCAGCCAAGATATTCTAGCGGGCCCAAAAGAGACCCAGTACTTC.

The chain employs TRBV5-1 and TRBJ2-7, with TRBD1 as a possible D gene (8 bases). Trimming took 3 bases from V and 6 from J, leaving 19 bases between them. This CDR3 region has 15 residues. CDR1 and CDR2 (germline): SGHRS, YFSETQ. CDR3 sequence: CASSSGGQVLSEQYF. The CDR3 region has the DNA TGCGCCAGCAGCTCGGGGGGACAGGTCCTTTCCGAGCAGTACTTC. The entire variable domain, with the rest obtained from reference TRBV5-1 and TRBJ2-7, is as follows: KAGVTQTPRYLIKTRGQQVTLSCSPISGHRSVSWYQQTPGQGLQFLFEYFSETQRNKGNFPGRFSGRQFSNSRSEMNVSTLELGDSALYLCASSSGGQVLSEQYFGPGTRLTVT.

J is TRBJ2-1 and V is TRBV18; tentative D call: TRBD2 (6 bases). Trimming stripped 1 base from V and 0 bases from J, with 13 bases between. This CDR3 has 17 residues. Germline V CDR1 and CDR2: KGHSH, LQKENI. The CDR3 here is CASSPQRTGSSYNEQFF. As DNA, the CDR3 is TGTGCCAGCTCACCACAGCGTACCGGGAGCTCCTACAATGAGCAGTTCTTC. Complete variable domain (other parts from reference TRBV18 and TRBJ2-1): NAGVMQNPRHLVRRRGQEARLRCSPMKGHSHVYWYRQLPEEGLKFMVYLQKENIIDESGMPKERFSAEFPKEGPSILRIQQVVRGDSAAYFCASSPQRTGSSYNEQFFGPGTRLTVL.

The genes are TRBV28 and TRBJ1-2; D is unresolved. This CDR3 has 15 amino acids. CDR1 is MDHEN, CDR2 SYDVKM, per germline. V lost 6 bases, J lost 4 bases, and 18 bases lay in between. This chain's CDR3 is CASSPTGGKGYGYTF. CDR3 sequence (DNA): TGTGCCAGCAGCCCAACGGGAGGGAAGGGCTATGGCTACACCTTC.

The DNA of the CDR3 is TGTGCCAGCAGTTACTCGACGGGTACGTACCGGGACAGATCCTACGAGCAGTACTTC. It codes for CASSYSTGTYRDRSYEQYF. The genes are TRBV6-5 and TRBJ2-7; 7 bases are shared with TRBD1. The germline V gene encodes CDR1 MNHEY and CDR2 SVGAGI. Trimming at V came to 0 bases and at J to 1 base, leaving 15 bases not matched to a gene. This CDR3 comprises 19 residues.

A few counts support this clonotype. The chain uses TRBV27 and TRBJ2-7; TRBD1 agrees at 8 bases. The V segment lost 5 bases and the J segment 6 bases; nucleotides outside the gene matches: 12. Germline assignment: CDR1 MNHEY and CDR2 SMNVEV (reference sequence). The CDR3 sequence is 15 residues long. The DNA of the CDR3 is TGTGCCAGCAGTCCCATCGGACAGGGTTGGGGCGAGCAGTACTTC. It codes for CASSPIGQGWGEQYF.

V gene TRBV20-1 combines with J gene TRBJ1-6; D might be TRBD1 (5 bases). Germline V gene data show CDR1 as DFQATT and CDR2 as SNEGSKA (reference sequence). This CDR3 region has 19 residues. V was cut by 5 bases and J by 4 bases, with 27 bases left in between. This CDR3 reads CSAPYSGSGYRTYNSPLHF. The CDR3 DNA reads TGCAGTGCTCCCTACTCGGGGTCCGGGTACAGGACGTATAATTCACCCCTCCACTTT.

V and J are TRBV29-1 and TRBJ2-5, with D possibly being TRBD2 (6 bases). Looked up from germline, CDR1 is SQVTM and CDR2 is ANQGSEA. V lost 6 bases, J lost 2 bases, and 10 bases lay in between. This CDR3 spans 12 amino acids. CDR3 residues: CSVRDFQETQYF. CDR3 sequence (DNA): TGCAGCGTCCGGGACTTTCAAGAGACCCAGTACTTC.

There are a few counts of this clonotype. The chain has TRBV6-5 and TRBJ2-3; 7 bases are shared with TRBD2. Trimming cost V 4 bases and J 5 bases; bases outside gene matches: 6. Per germline, CDR1 MNHEY and CDR2 SVGAGI. This CDR3 region has 14 residues. The DNA for the CDR3 is TGTGCCAGCAGTTCTGCGGGAGAGGGAGATACGCAGTATTTT. Residues: CASSSAGEGDTQYF.

The chain employs TRBV12-3 or TRBV12-4 and TRBJ2-5, with 10 bases lining up with TRBD1. V shed 5 bases and J 6 bases; nucleotides not matched to a gene: 6. The length of the CDR3 is 14 residues. The CDR3 protein is CASSPGQGLKTQYF. In DNA, the CDR3 is TGTGCCAGCAGTCCGGGACAGGGGTTGAAGACCCAGTACTTC.